The 26 T cell receptor beta chains listed next were all sequenced from one sample in a study of cytomegalovirus exposure and HLA in healthy donors (dated by TCRdb to about 2017). Library construction relied on the immunoSEQ multiplex PCR assay. For the multiplex PCR, a mixture combining 60 forward primers for TCR Vbeta segments and 13 reverse primers for TCR Jbeta segments was used. Not all clones reach the TCRdb copy of this immuneACCESS table, which keeps in-frame sequences only. Checked studies attribute under half of the gap to unresolved V genes and leave the rest unexplained. In this sample the table shows 130,000 or so clones, 80% to 85% of which occur a single time. The leading ten clones occupy 2.1% of the sample. Sequenced sample: PBMCs. The receptors were sampled from a man aged 30 to 39 in good health and CMV-seronegative.

This sequence joins TRBV5-1 and TRBJ1-2; 10 bases agree with TRBD1. The CDR3 consists of 15 residues. Germline loops: CDR1 SGHRS, CDR2 YFSETQ. J gave up 8 bases and V 4 bases, and 11 bases lay outside the gene matches. The CDR3 DNA sequence: TGCGCCAGCAGCACGGGACAGGGGAAAGGTGGCGGCTACACCTTC. It is translated as CASSTGQGKGGGYTF.

This clone turned up a few times. This chain joins TRBV19 and TRBJ2-4; tentative D call: TRBD2 (7 bases). The CDR3 totals 15 residues. Germline V gives CDR1 LNHDA, CDR2 SQIVND (reference sequence). V lost 6 bases and J lost 6, with 18 bases in between. The CDR3 loop is CASSDPGGGGNIQYF. CDR3 sequence (DNA): TGTGCCAGTAGCGACCCGGGGGGCGGGGGAAACATTCAGTACTTC.

This chain uses TRBV13 with TRBJ2-3, with 9 bases matching TRBD2. V trimming: 5 bases; J trimming: 5 bases; junction bases outside the gene matches: 23. This CDR3 contains 20 residues. CDR1 is PRHDT and CDR2 is FYEKMQ in the germline V gene (reference sequence). The CDR3: CASSLRARGGADGERDTQYF. For the CDR3, the DNA is TGTGCCAGCAGCCTCCGGGCTCGCGGGGGGGCCGACGGTGAGAGAGATACGCAGTATTTT.

The chain has TRBV11-3 and TRBJ2-7; tentatively, D is TRBD2 (6 bases). The V and J ends lost 3 bases and 3 bases respectively, with 9 bases between them. This CDR3 comprises 13 residues. In germline, CDR1 is SGHNT, CDR2 YENEEA. The CDR3 spells CASSFGGGYEQYF. The CDR3 coding sequence is TGTGCCAGCAGCTTTGGGGGAGGCTACGAGCAGTACTTC.

The V gene is TRBV7-2, the J gene TRBJ2-1; TRBD1 matches 9 bases. Germline trimming cut 3 bases from V and 4 bases from J; bases unmatched to any gene: 4. The germline V gene has CDR1 SGHTA and CDR2 FQGNSA. CDR3 length equals 15 residues. CDR3 in amino acids: CASSFTGTGYNEQFF. The DNA of the CDR3 is TGTGCCAGCAGCTTTACCGGGACAGGGTACAATGAGCAGTTCTTC. The whole variable domain, remainder taken from reference TRBV7-2 and TRBJ2-1, is GAGVSQSPSNKVTEKGKDVELRCDPISGHTALYWYRQSLGQGLEFLIYFQGNSAPDKSGLPSDRFSAERTGGSVSTLTIQRTQQEDSAVYLCASSFTGTGYNEQFFGPGTRLTVL.

Concerning this clone: The junction differs from germline at one of its ends, possibly a read error. The chain couples TRBV2 to TRBJ2-1; no clear D. The CDR3 covers 10 residues. CDR1 SNHLY and CDR2 FYNNEI come from the germline V gene. The CDR3 region has the DNA TGTGCCAGCAGTGAGCGGCTTCAGCTCTTC. Protein product: CASSERLQLF.

The J gene is TRBJ2-2, the V gene TRBV19; 9 bases are shared with TRBD1. This CDR3 has 16 residues. Germline V gene data show CDR1 as LNHDA and CDR2 as SQIVND (reference sequence). V was clipped by 8 bases and J by 2 bases; unmatched bases: 9. The CDR3 DNA sequence: TGTGCCAGTCGCTACGGGACAGGGCTCAACACCGGGGAGCTGTTTTTT. This sequence encodes CASRYGTGLNTGELFF. Drawing the rest from reference TRBV19 and TRBJ2-2, the complete variable domain is DGGITQSPKYLFRKEGQNVTLSCEQNLNHDAMYWYRQDPGQGLRLIYYSQIVNDFQKGDIAEGYSVSREKKESFPLTVTSAQKNPTAFYLCASRYGTGLNTGELFFGEGSRLTVL.

The V and J genes are TRBV4-3 and TRBJ1-1; D is possibly TRBD1 (5 bases). CDR1 is LGHNA and CDR2 is YSLEER in the germline V gene. Trimming pared 0 bases from V and 7 bases from J, leaving 15 bases between. This CDR3 contains 15 residues. The CDR3 is CASSQDHAGLGEAFF. The CDR3 nucleotides read TGCGCCAGCAGCCAAGATCACGCAGGGTTAGGTGAAGCTTTCTTT.

In the case of this clone: One end of the junction varies from germline; a read error may be responsible. The chain combines TRBV7-9 with TRBJ2-6, with D possibly TRBD2 on 7 matching bases. The CDR3 has 16 amino acids. Looked up from germline, CDR1 is SEHNR and CDR2 is FQNEAQ (reference sequence). Written as DNA, the CDR3 is TGTTCCAGCAGCTTGGGGGGGGCCTCTGGGGCCAACGTCCTGACTTTC. Translating gives CSSSLGGASGANVLTF.

To note about this clone: A junction end diverges from the germline sequence, so it may reflect a read error. This chain joins TRBV4-2 and TRBJ1-5; TRBD1 is a possible D gene (6 bases). The CDR3 sequence is 15 residues long. Germline values: CDR1 LGHNA, CDR2 YNFKEQ. CDR3 nucleotide sequence: TGTACCAGCAGCCAAGTCGGGACATCAGGTCAGCCCCAGCATTTT. It codes for CTSSQVGTSGQPQHF.

This chain joins TRBV7-2 and TRBJ2-7; TRBD1 is a possible D gene (7 bases). V lost 5 bases and J 3 bases, leaving 14 bases between the germline ends. The CDR3 length is 14 residues. In germline, CDR1 is SGHTA, CDR2 FQGNSA. CDR3 sequence reads: CASSVTGTGYEQYF. In DNA form, the CDR3 reads TGTGCCAGCAGCGTGACAGGGACTGGCTACGAGCAGTACTTC.

The V call is TRBV6-5, the J call TRBJ1-5, with 7 positions matching TRBD1. This CDR3 contains 16 residues. V was clipped by 4 bases and J by 0 bases; unmatched bases: 6. The germline V gene encodes CDR1 MNHEY and CDR2 SVGAGI. The CDR3: CASSSRAGGSNQPQHF. CDR3 DNA: TGTGCCAGCAGTTCCCGGGCAGGGGGTAGCAATCAGCCCCAGCATTTT.

This sequence joins TRBV7-9 and TRBJ1-2; tentatively, D is TRBD1 (5 bases). The CDR3 loop spans 15 amino acids. Germline V CDR1 and CDR2: SEHNR, FQNEAQ (reference sequence). With 1 base removed from V and 3 bases from J, the gap between germline ends came to 12 bases. The CDR3 nucleotides read TGTGCCAGCAGCTTAGAGGTTGAAGGGGACTATGGCTACACCTTC. It translates to CASSLEVEGDYGYTF. The full variable domain, rest sourced from reference TRBV7-9 and TRBJ1-2, is DTGVSQNPRHKITKRGQNVTFRCDPISEHNRLYWYRQTLGQGPEFLTYFQNEAQLEKSRLLSDRFSAERPKGSFSTLEIQRTEQGDSAMYLCASSLEVEGDYGYTFGSGTRLTVV.

V gene TRBV5-6 combines with J gene TRBJ1-2; no reliable D call. The germline gives CDR1 SGHDT, CDR2 YYEEEE. Deletions cut 6 bases from V and 4 bases from J, with 19 bases between. This CDR3 spans 15 amino acids. As DNA, the CDR3 is TGTGCCAGCAACCGACACCCCCCTGTATCCTATGGCTACACCTTC. This translates into CASNRHPPVSYGYTF.

The V gene is TRBV12-5, the J gene TRBJ2-1; 9 bases fit TRBD2. The V and J ends lost 1 base and 7 bases, in that order; junction bases with no gene match: 17. The CDR3 totals 19 residues. Per germline, CDR1 LGHNT and CDR2 FRNRAP. CDR3: CASGLASGRLAGLANEQFF. The CDR3 nucleotides are TGTGCTAGTGGTTTGGCCTCCGGGAGGCTAGCGGGGTTAGCGAATGAGCAGTTCTTC. Combining the CDR3 with reference TRBV12-5 and TRBJ2-1 gives the whole variable domain DARVTQTPRHKVTEMGQEVTMRCQPILGHNTVFWYRQTMMQGLELLAYFRNRAPLDDSGMPKDRFSAEMPDATLATLKIQPSEPRDSAVYFCASGLASGRLAGLANEQFFGPGTRLTVL.

This rearrangement joins TRBV7-9 to TRBJ2-5; 13 bases are a match to TRBD2. V was pared by 6 bases and J by 2 bases, with 3 bases of the junction left unmatched. CDR1 is SEHNR, CDR2 FQNEAQ, per germline (reference sequence). The CDR3 is 15 residues long. The DNA for the CDR3 is TGTGCCAGCAGTTGGACTAGCGGGGGACAAGAGACCCAGTACTTC. Translation: CASSWTSGGQETQYF.

The V and J genes are TRBV5-6 and TRBJ2-7; D is perhaps TRBD1 (6 bases). CDR1 and CDR2 (germline): SGHDT, YYEEEE. This CDR3 region has 17 residues. V shed 0 bases and J shed 0 bases, with 16 bases lying between them. CDR3 in amino acids: CASSLETGVPSSYEQYF. The CDR3 coding sequence is TGTGCCAGCAGCTTGGAGACAGGAGTTCCGAGCTCCTACGAGCAGTACTTC.

The chain is built from TRBV11-2 and TRBJ2-3; the D is unclear. V lost 5 bases and J lost 3, with 6 bases in between. From germline, CDR1 is SGHAT and CDR2 FQNNGV. This CDR3 is built from 12 residues. In DNA form, the CDR3 reads TGTGCCAGCAGCCGCCGGACAGATACGCAGTATTTT. Translating it yields CASSRRTDTQYF.

This clone showed up just a few times. The V gene is TRBV5-5, the J gene TRBJ2-5; 9 bases line up with TRBD1. The CDR3 contains 18 residues. The germline gives CDR1 SGHKS, CDR2 YYEKEE (reference sequence). J lost 3 bases, V lost 4 bases, and 16 bases had no gene match. CDR3 in amino acids: CASSQIHRDRVTKETQYF. The CDR3 DNA sequence: TGTGCCAGCAGCCAGATACATCGGGACAGGGTAACTAAAGAGACCCAGTACTTC.

The chain combines TRBV7-2 with TRBJ2-3, with TRBD1 matching over 7 bases. Germline CDR1 reads SGHTA; CDR2 reads FQGNSA. The V gene end was trimmed by 5 bases and the J gene end by 2 bases; junction bases not matched to a gene: 7. This CDR3 is 15 amino acids long. The CDR3 spells CASSPRTGPTDTQYF. DNA for the CDR3: TGTGCCAGCAGCCCGCGGACAGGACCCACAGATACGCAGTATTTT. Full variable domain (outside the CDR3, taken from reference TRBV7-2 and TRBJ2-3): GAGVSQSPSNKVTEKGKDVELRCDPISGHTALYWYRQSLGQGLEFLIYFQGNSAPDKSGLPSDRFSAERTGGSVSTLTIQRTQQEDSAVYLCASSPRTGPTDTQYFGPGTRLTVL.

This clone occurred once. V is TRBV7-9 and J is TRBJ2-7; 7 nucleotides match TRBD2. There are 12 residues in the CDR3. Per germline, CDR1 SEHNR and CDR2 FQNEAQ (reference sequence). V dropped 5 bases and J dropped 7; count of bases not matched to a gene: 5. The CDR3 coding sequence is TGTGCCAGCAGCGACTGGCGGGGGGAGCAGTACTTC. Amino acid sequence: CASSDWRGEQYF.

This clone was picked up a small number of times. The rearrangement uses TRBV5-6 and TRBJ2-5; D is ambiguous. With the DNA end fitting TRBJ2-7 better, the J assignment may be wrong. The CDR3 is made up of 13 amino acids. Per germline, CDR1 SGHDT and CDR2 YYEEEE. Written as DNA, the CDR3 is TGTGCCAGCAGCTTGGCGGCAGACTACGAGCAGTACTTC. As protein: CASSLAADYEQYF.

This rearrangement joins TRBV4-1 to TRBJ1-2; D is unresolved. The CDR3 is 15 residues long. The ends were cut back, 4 bases at V and 2 bases at J, with 14 bases in the middle. Germline loops: CDR1 MGHRA, CDR2 YSYEKL. For the CDR3, the DNA is TGCGCCAGCAGCCCCTCGCCCCCCGGGAACTATGGCTACACCTTC. It specifies CASSPSPPGNYGYTF.

This sequence joins TRBV5-6 and TRBJ2-3, with TRBD2 matching over 9 bases. Germline-derived CDR1 and CDR2 are SGHDT and YYEEEE. The CDR3 extends over 16 amino acids. Trimming at V came to 4 bases and at J to 2 bases, leaving 8 bases not matched to a gene. The CDR3 region is CASSRQGLAITDTQYF. CDR3 DNA sequence: TGTGCCAGCAGCCGACAGGGACTAGCCATCACAGATACGCAGTATTTT.

This clone was observed a few times. The chain recombines TRBV28 with TRBJ2-7, with 7 nucleotides matching TRBD1. The ends lost 5 bases at V and 6 bases at J; junction bases unmatched: 10. The germline V gene encodes CDR1 MDHEN and CDR2 SYDVKM. The CDR3 sequence is 14 residues long. The CDR3 protein is CASSPPGRGSEQYF. DNA for the CDR3: TGTGCCAGCAGTCCGCCGGGCAGGGGGAGCGAGCAGTACTTC.

The chain carries TRBV25-1 and TRBJ2-7; 11 positions agree with TRBD1. The length of the CDR3 is 14 residues. V lost 4 bases, J lost 4 bases, and 3 bases stayed unmatched. Looked up from germline, CDR1 is MGHDK and CDR2 is SYGVNS. CDR3 sequence (DNA): TGTGCCAGCAGTGTAGGGACAGGGGGTTACGAGCAGTACTTC. Protein: CASSVGTGGYEQYF.